Each of the 3 T cell receptor beta chains below was sequenced from the same sample in a study of shared clonotypes between healthy human individuals. Assay: immunoSEQ multiplex PCR; the TCRdb copy retains only in-frame clones and omits some. The sample comprises roughly 2.2 million clones, roughly 92% of which are singletons, and 0.3% to 0.45% rests with the top ten. The sequencing sample was made of naive CD4+ T cells from PBMCs. Subset: CD45RA+ positively selected. These receptor sequences come from a man aged 18 to 29 in good health. Some clones in this sample may be carry-over from other donors' samples.

The genes are TRBV5-6 and TRBJ2-3; 9 positions match TRBD2. The CDR3 contains 18 residues. CDR1 and CDR2 (germline): SGHDT, YYEEEE. V lost 0 bases and J lost 0; bases outside the gene matches: 8. The DNA for the CDR3 is TGTGCCAGCAGCTTGGCCACAGCGGGAGGTCCTAGCACAGATACGCAGTATTTT. It specifies CASSLATAGGPSTDTQYF.

V and J are TRBV5-1 and TRBJ1-2; D is unresolved. The CDR3 has 15 amino acids. Germline CDR1 and CDR2: SGHRS and YFSETQ. The ends were cut back, 3 bases at V and 4 bases at J, with 16 bases in the middle. CDR3 nucleotides: TGCGCCAGCAGCTCCGAACCCCGGAGGTCCTATGGCTACACCTTC. This encodes CASSSEPRRSYGYTF.

V is TRBV5-4 and J is TRBJ2-5; possible D gene TRBD1, 5 bases. Trimming shortened V by 2 bases and J by 0 bases, and 8 bases separated the two germline ends. The length of the CDR3 is 14 residues. Per the germline V gene, CDR1 is SGHNT and CDR2 is YYREEE (reference sequence). The CDR3 DNA is TGTGCCAGCAGCTTACCGACAGACCAAGAGACCCAGTACTTC. It codes for CASSLPTDQETQYF.